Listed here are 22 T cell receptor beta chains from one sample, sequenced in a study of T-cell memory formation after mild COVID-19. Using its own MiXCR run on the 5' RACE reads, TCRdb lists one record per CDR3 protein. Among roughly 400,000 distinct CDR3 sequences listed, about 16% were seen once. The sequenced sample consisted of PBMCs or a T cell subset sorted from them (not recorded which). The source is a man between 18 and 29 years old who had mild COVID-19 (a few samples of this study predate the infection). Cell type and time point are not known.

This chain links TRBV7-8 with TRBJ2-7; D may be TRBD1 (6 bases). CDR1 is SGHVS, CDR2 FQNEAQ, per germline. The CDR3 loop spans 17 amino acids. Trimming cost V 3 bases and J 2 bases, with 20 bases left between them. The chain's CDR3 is CASSLKRDTGSTYEQYF. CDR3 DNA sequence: TGTGCCAGCAGCTTGAAACGGGACACCGGCTCCACCTACGAGCAGTACTTC. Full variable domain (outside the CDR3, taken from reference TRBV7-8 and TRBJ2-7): GAGVSQSPRYKVAKRGQDVALRCDPISGHVSLFWYQQALGQGPEFLTYFQNEAQLDKSGLPSDRFFAERPEGSVSTLKIQRTQQEDSAVYLCASSLKRDTGSTYEQYFGPGTRLTVT.

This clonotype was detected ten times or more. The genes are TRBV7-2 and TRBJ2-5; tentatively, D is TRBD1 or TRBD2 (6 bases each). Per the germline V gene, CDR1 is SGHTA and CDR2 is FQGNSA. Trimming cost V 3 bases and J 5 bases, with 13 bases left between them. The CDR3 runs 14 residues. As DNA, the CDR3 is TGTGCCAGCAGCTTGAGGGGGGACTCGGAGACCCAGTACTTC. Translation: CASSLRGDSETQYF.

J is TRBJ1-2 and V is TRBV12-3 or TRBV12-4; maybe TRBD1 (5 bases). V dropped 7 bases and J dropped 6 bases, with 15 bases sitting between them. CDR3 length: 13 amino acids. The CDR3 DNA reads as TGTGCCAGCACCGGGGGGGGGGTGGATGGCTACACCTTC. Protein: CASTGGGVDGYTF.

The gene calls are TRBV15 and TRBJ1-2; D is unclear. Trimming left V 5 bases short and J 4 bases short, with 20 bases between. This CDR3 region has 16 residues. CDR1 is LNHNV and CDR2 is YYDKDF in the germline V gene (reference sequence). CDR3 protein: CATSQDGSELIYGYTF. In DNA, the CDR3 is TGTGCCACCAGCCAAGATGGATCAGAGCTGATCTATGGCTACACCTTC.

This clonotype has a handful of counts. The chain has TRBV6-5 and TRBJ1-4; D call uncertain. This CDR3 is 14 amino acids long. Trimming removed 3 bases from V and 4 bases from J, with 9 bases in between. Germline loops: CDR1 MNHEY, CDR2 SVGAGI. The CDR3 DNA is TGTGCCAGCAGTTATTCGTATGGTAATGAAAAACTGTTTTTT. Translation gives CASSYSYGNEKLFF.

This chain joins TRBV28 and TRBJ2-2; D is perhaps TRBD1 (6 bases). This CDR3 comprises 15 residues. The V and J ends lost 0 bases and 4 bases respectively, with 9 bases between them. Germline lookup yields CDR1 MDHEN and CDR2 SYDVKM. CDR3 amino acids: CASSLWAGATGELFF. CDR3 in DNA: TGTGCCAGCAGTTTATGGGCAGGGGCCACCGGGGAGCTGTTTTTT.

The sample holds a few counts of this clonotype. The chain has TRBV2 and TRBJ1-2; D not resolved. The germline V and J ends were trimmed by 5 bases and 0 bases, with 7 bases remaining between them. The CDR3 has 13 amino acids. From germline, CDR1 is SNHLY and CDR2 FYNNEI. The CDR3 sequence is CASSFGSNYGYTF. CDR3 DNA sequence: TGTGCCAGCAGTTTTGGTTCTAACTATGGCTACACCTTC.

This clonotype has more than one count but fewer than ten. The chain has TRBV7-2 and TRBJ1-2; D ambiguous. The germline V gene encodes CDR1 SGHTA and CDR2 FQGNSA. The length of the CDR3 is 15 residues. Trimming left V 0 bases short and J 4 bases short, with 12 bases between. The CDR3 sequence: CASSLAGEEVYGYTF. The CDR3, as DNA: TGTGCCAGCAGCTTAGCGGGCGAGGAAGTCTATGGCTACACCTTC.

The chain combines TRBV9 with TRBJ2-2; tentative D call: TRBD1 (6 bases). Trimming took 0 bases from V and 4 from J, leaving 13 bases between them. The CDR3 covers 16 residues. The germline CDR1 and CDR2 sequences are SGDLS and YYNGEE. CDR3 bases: TGTGCCAGCAGCGTAGTTGGGGGCCACATCACCGGGGAGCTGTTTTTT. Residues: CASSVVGGHITGELFF. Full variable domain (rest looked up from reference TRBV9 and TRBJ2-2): DSGVTQTPKHLITATGQRVTLRCSPRSGDLSVYWYQQSLDQGLQFLIQYYNGEERAKGNILERFSAQQFPDLHSELNLSSLELGDSALYFCASSVVGGHITGELFFGEGSRLTVL.

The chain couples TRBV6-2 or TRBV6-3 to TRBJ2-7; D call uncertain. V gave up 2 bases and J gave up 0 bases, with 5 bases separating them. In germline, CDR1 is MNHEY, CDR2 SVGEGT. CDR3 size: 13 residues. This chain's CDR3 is CASSYLSSYEQYF. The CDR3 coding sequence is TGTGCCAGCAGTTACCTCAGCTCCTACGAGCAGTACTTC.

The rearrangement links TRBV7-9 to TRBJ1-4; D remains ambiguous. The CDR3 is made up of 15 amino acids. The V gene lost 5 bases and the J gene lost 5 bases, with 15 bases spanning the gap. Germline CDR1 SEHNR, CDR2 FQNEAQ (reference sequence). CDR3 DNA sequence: TGTGCCAGCAGCCCAGACCGTCACAAAAATGAAAAACTGTTTTTT. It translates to CASSPDRHKNEKLFF.

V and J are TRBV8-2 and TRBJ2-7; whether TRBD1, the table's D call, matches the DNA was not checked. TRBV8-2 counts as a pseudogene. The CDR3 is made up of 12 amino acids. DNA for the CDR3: TGTCTCAGTGGTCTTGGGGGCTACGAGCAGTACGTC. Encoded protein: CLSGLGGYEQYV.

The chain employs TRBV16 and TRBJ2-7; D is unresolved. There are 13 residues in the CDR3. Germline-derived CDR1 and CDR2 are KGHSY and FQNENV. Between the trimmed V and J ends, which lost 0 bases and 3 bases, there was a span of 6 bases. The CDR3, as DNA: TGTGCCAGCAGCCAATCGGGCCACTACGAGCAGTACTTC. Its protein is CASSQSGHYEQYF.

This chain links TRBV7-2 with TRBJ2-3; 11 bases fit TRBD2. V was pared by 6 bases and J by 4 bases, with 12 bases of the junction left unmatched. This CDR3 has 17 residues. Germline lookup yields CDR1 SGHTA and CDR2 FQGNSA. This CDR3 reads CASRTPHSGGVSDTQYF. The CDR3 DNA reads TGTGCCAGCAGGACTCCCCATAGCGGGGGGGTATCAGATACGCAGTATTTT.

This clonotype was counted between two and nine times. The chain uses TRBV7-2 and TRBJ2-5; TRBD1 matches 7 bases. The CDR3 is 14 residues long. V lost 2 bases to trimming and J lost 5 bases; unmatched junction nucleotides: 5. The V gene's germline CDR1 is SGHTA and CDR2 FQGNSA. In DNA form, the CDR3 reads TGTGCCAGCAGCTTATCAAGGGGGCGGGAGACCCAGTACTTC. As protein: CASSLSRGRETQYF.

In DNA, the CDR3 is TGTGCCAGCAGCAGTAACCGGGACTACGTCTACAATGAGCAGTTCTTC. Its protein product is CASSSNRDYVYNEQFF. The chain links TRBV6-5 to TRBJ2-1, with 7 nucleotides matching TRBD2. The V gene end was trimmed by 6 bases and the J gene end by 3 bases; junction bases not matched to a gene: 11. Germline V gene sequence: CDR1 MNHEY, CDR2 SVGAGI. This CDR3 spans 16 amino acids.

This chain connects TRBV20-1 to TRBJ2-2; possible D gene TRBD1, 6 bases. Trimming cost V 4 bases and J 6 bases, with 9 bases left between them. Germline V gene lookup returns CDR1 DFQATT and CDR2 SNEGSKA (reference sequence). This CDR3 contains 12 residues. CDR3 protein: CSANRAAGELFF. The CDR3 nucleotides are TGCAGTGCTAACAGGGCCGCCGGGGAGCTGTTTTTT.

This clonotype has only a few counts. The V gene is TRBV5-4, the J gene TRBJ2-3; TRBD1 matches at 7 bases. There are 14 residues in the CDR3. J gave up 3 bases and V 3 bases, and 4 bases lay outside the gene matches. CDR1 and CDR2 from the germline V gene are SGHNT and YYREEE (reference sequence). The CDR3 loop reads CASSWGQTTDTQYF. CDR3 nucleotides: TGTGCCAGCAGCTGGGGACAGACTACAGATACGCAGTATTTT.

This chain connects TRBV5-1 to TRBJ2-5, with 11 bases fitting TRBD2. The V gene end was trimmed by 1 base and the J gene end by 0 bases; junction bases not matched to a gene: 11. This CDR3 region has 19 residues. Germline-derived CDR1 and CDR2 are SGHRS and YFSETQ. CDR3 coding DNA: TGCGCCAGCAGCTTGCATAGGACTAGCGGGCCAGAGTACCAAGAGACCCAGTACTTC. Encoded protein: CASSLHRTSGPEYQETQYF.

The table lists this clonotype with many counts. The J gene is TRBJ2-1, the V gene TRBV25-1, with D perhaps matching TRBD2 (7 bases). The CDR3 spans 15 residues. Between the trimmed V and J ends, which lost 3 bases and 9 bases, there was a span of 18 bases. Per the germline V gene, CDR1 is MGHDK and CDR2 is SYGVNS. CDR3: CASSDPGGGAFEQFF. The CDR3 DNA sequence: TGTGCCAGCAGTGACCCCGGAGGGGGGGCGTTTGAGCAGTTCTTC.

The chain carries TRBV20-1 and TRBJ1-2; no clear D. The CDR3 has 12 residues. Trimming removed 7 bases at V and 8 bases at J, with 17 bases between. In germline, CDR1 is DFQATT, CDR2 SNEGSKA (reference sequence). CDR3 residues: CSVKSRGKGYTF. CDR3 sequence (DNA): TGCAGTGTCAAATCGCGGGGTAAGGGCTACACCTTC.

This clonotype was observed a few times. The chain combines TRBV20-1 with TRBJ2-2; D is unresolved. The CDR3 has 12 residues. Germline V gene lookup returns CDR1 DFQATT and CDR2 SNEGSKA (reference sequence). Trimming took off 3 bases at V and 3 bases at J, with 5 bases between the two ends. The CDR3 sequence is CSARGYTGELFF. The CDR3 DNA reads TGCAGTGCTAGGGGTTACACCGGGGAGCTGTTTTTT.